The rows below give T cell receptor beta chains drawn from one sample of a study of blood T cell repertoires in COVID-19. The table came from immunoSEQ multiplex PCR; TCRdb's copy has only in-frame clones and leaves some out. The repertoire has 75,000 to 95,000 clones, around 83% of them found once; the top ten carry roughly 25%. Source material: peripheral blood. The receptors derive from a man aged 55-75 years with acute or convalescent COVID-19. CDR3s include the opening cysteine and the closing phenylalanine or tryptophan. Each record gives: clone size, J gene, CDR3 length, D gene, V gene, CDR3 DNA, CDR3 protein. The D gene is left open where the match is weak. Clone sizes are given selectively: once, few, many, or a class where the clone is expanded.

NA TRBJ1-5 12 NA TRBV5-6 TGTGCCAGCAGCCCGAACAGTCAGCCCCAGCATTTT CASSPNSQPQHF
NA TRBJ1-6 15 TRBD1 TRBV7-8 TGTGCCAGCAGCTTAGCGGTACAGGGGAATTCACCCCTCCACTTT CASSLAVQGNSPLHF
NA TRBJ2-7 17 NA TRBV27 TGTGCCAGCAGTTTATCACGCTCGGGGTATAGAAACTACGAGCAGTACTTC CASSLSRSGYRNYEQYF
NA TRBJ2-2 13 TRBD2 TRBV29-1 TGCAGCGTTGAGGGACTAGCGCCCGGGGAGCTGTTTTTT CSVEGLAPGELFF
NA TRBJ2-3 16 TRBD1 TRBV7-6 TGTGCCAGCAGCTTAGGATCAGGGGGTGGTACAGATACGCAGTATTTT CASSLGSGGGTDTQYF
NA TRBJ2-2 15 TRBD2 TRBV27 TGTGCCAGCAGTAGACTAGCGGGGGGGCCCGGGGAGCTGTTTTTT CASSRLAGGPGELFF
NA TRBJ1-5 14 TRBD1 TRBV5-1 TGCGCCAACAGGGGACAGGGACCTTGTCAGCCCCAGCATTTT CANRGQGPCQPQHF
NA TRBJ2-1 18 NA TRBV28 TGTGCCAGCAGTTCCCACTACTTCTTCGCTTGGTCCTACAATGAGCAGTTCTTC CASSSHYFFAWSYNEQFF
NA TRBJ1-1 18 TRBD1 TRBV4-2 TGTGCCAGCAGCCAAGACAGGGTTGACAGGGGGCTGAACACTGAAGCTTTCTTT CASSQDRVDRGLNTEAFF
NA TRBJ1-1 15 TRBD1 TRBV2 TGTGCCAGTAAGATTGGACAGGCGGTGAACACTGAAGCTTTCTTT CASKIGQAVNTEAFF
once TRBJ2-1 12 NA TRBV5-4 TGTGCCAGCAGCTTGGAGGGGGATGAGCAGTTCTTC CASSLEGDEQFF
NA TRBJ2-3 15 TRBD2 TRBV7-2 TGTGCCAGCAGCCAAATGGGACTAGCGGCAGATACGCAGTATTTT CASSQMGLAADTQYF
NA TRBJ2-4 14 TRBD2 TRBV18 TGTGCCAGCTCACCGGGGGGGACCAAAAACATTCAGTACTTC CASSPGGTKNIQYF
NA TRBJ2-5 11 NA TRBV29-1 TGCAGCGCCAGGACTGGGGAGACCCAGTACTTC CSARTGETQYF
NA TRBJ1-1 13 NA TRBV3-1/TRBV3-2 TGTGCCGTCCAGGGGATGCAGGACACTGAAGCTTTCTTT CAVQGMQDTEAFF
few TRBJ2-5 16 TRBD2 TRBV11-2 TGTGCCAGCAGCTTAGTATTTAGCGGGGGCCAAGAGACCCAGTACTTC CASSLVFSGGQETQYF
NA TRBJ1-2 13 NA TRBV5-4 TGTGCCAGCAAGGTAGGGGGACACTATGGCTACACCTTC CASKVGGHYGYTF
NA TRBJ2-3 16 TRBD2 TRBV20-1 TGCAGTGCCAGTAGCGGGGGGGAACTAAACACAGATACGCAGTATTTT CSASSGGELNTDTQYF
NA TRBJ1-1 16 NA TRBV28 TGTGCCAGCAGGTCCACAGGGAAGTATTCGGGCACTGAAGCTTTCTTT CASRSTGKYSGTEAFF
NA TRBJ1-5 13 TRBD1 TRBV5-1 TGCGCCAGCAGTTACAGGGGAGGTCAGCCCCAGCATTTT CASSYRGGQPQHF
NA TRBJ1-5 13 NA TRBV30 TGTGCCTGGAGTGCAAACTCCAATCAGCCCCAGCATTTT CAWSANSNQPQHF
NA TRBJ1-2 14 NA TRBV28 TGTGCCAGCAGGCCACCGGGGGGGTCGAGCGGCTACACCTTC CASRPPGGSSGYTF
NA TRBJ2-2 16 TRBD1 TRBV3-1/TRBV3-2 TGTGCCAGCAGCCCCACCGGCCAGGGGGCGGCCGGGGAGCTGTTTTTT CASSPTGQGAAGELFF
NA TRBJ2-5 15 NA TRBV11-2 TGTGCCAGCAGCCCGCGACAGGGAGGCAGGGAGACCCAGTACTTC CASSPRQGGRETQYF
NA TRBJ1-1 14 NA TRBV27 TGTGCCAGCAGGCGGACAGCAATGAACACTGAAGCTTTCTTT CASRRTAMNTEAFF
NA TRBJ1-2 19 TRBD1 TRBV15 TGTGCCACCAGCAGAGATGGGACAGGGGCCACCTTTCCGAGGAGTGGCTACACCTTC CATSRDGTGATFPRSGYTF
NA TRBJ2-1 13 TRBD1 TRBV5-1 TGCGCCAGCTCAGGGGACAGGTACAATGAGCAGTTCTTC CASSGDRYNEQFF
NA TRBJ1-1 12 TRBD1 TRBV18 TGTGCCAGCTCAAACCAACAGGGGAGAGCTTTCTTT CASSNQQGRAFF
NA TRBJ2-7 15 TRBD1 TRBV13 TGTGCCAGCAGCTCCTACAGGGGGTCCTACTACGAGCAGTACTTC CASSSYRGSYYEQYF
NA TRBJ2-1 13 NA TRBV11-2 TGTGCCAGCAGCTCTTCCCGACTAGTTGGGCAGTTCTTC CASSSSRLVGQFF
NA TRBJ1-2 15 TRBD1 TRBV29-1 TGCAGCGTTGAACTACCGGGACAGGATCACTATGGCTACACCTTC CSVELPGQDHYGYTF
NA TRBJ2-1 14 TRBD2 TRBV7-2 TGTGCCAGCAGCTCCGGGGGGTCCTACAATGAGCAGTTCTTC CASSSGGSYNEQFF
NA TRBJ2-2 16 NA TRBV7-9 TGTGCCAGCAGCTTAGGGGCCAGCGGGTACACCGGGGAGCTGTTTTTT CASSLGASGYTGELFF
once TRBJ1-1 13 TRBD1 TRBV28 TGTGCCAGCAGTTCCGGACAGGGAGGTGAAGCTTTCTTT CASSSGQGGEAFF
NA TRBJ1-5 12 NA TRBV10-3 TGTGCCATAGGGGGGGATGGTCAGCCCCAGCATTTT CAIGGDGQPQHF
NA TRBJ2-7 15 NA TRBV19 TGTGCCAGTAGTATAGAAGGAGTTTCCTCCTACGAGCAGTACTTC CASSIEGVSSYEQYF
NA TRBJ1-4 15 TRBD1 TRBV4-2 TGTGCCAGCAGCCTCCCGGGACAGGGGTTGGAAAAACTGTTTTTT CASSLPGQGLEKLFF
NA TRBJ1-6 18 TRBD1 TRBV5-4 TGTGCCAGCAGCTTGGGGGGACAGGGGGCAAGCTATAATTCACCCCTCCACTTT CASSLGGQGASYNSPLHF
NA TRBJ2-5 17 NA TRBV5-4 TGTGCCAGCAGCTCAATGACAGGTCGGACAGTGCAAGAGACCCAGTACTTC CASSSMTGRTVQETQYF
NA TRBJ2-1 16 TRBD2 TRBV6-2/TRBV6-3 TGTGCCAGCAGCACCCCACTAGCGGCATTCTACAATGAGCAGTTCTTC CASSTPLAAFYNEQFF
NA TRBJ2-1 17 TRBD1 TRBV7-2 TGTGCCAGCAGCTTAGCAGGTATCGGACAGGGGGGTGGTGAGCAGTTCTTC CASSLAGIGQGGGEQFF
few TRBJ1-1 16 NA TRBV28 TGTGCCAGCAGTTTGCTGGGACAACGACTGAACACTGAAGCTTTCTTT CASSLLGQRLNTEAFF
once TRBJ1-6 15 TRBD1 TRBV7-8 TGTGCCAGCAGCTCGGACAGGGTAGGAGATTCACCCCTCCACTTT CASSSDRVGDSPLHF
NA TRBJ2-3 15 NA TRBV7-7 TGTGCCAGCAGCTCCATCGACAGTGGCACAGATACGCAGTATTTT CASSSIDSGTDTQYF
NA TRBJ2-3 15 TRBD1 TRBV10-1 TGCGCCAGCAGGGACAGACAGGGGGCCGAAGATACGCAGTATTTT CASRDRQGAEDTQYF